This T cell receptor beta chain was captured by sequencing in a study of blood T cell repertoires in COVID-19. Turning to the study itself: PBMCs, B-cell-depleted T cells, or T cells were the source of the cDNA or gDNA that made up the material.

Under the authors' procedure: For nucleated cells, counts were estimated from reference gene primer amplification. TCRdb's table, derived via immunoSEQ multiplex PCR, lists solely in-frame clones and lacks some. Clone size and V and J calls were adopted from that table, with D and trimming inferred from the DNA. Of around 130,000 clones listed, around 77% are singletons. The germline V gene encodes CDR1 SGHTS and CDR2 YDEGEE. This CDR3 spans 14 amino acids. V was shortened by 1 base and J by 2 bases, with 10 bases between the two germline ends. The receptor was isolated from a human donor in a cohort sampled during active COVID-19. Sequenced: peripheral blood. This sequence joins TRBV5-8 and TRBJ2-7; D might be TRBD2 (6 bases). The CDR3 DNA is TGTGCCAGCAGCTTGAGAGGGAGGCCCTACGAGCAGTACTTC. Translation: CASSLRGRPYEQYF.